The 8 T cell receptor beta chains below all came from one sample that was sequenced in a study of CD8+CD57+ T cells in acquired aplastic anemia. CDR3 and TCR beta VDJ profiling relied on genomic DNA as the template. MiXCR, applied by TCRdb to the reads, yields one record per CDR3 protein. The profile shows just over 450,000 distinct CDR3 sequences, less than 35% of them singletons. The patients chosen for sequencing had shown expansion of CD8+CD57+ cells (detected by flow cytometry). The sequenced sample was sorted CD4+, CD8+, or CD8+CD57+ T cells (not recorded which) from PBMCs. The receptors originated from a human donor with aplastic anemia.

As to this clonotype: A much bigger clone sits one base away, suggesting this may be a read error. This sequence joins TRBV5-1 and TRBJ2-7; D not resolved. The germline V gene has CDR1 SGHRS and CDR2 YFSETQ. This CDR3 is 14 amino acids long. V was shortened by 3 bases and J by 3 bases, with 13 bases between the two germline ends. The CDR3 nucleotides are TGCGCCAGCAGCTCGGACGGAATGGGCTACGAGCAGTACTTC. Translation: CASSSDGMGYEQYF.

Comments on this clonotype: This may be a read error: a much more frequent sequence differs by one nucleotide. The chain has TRBV7-6 and TRBJ1-6, with a possible D match to TRBD1 (5 bases). The ends were cut back, 5 bases at V and 7 bases at J, with 12 bases in the middle. The CDR3 totals 14 residues. Germline CDR1 reads SGHVS; CDR2 reads FNYEAQ. The CDR3 DNA reads TGTGCCAGCAGCCCAGGGTTTGGGAATTCACCCCTCCACTTT. Protein product: CASSPGFGNSPLHF.

The table lists this clonotype with many counts. The rearrangement joins TRBV7-3 to TRBJ1-1, with 7 positions matching TRBD1. The V segment lost 4 bases and the J segment 4 bases; nucleotides outside the gene matches: 9. In germline, CDR1 is SGHTA, CDR2 FQGTGA. The CDR3 runs to 15 residues. The CDR3 DNA reads TGTGCCAGCAGCTCGAACAGGGGTATGGGCACTGAAGCTTTCTTT. Protein product: CASSSNRGMGTEAFF.

CDR3 sequence: CASSLLGPHNSPLHF. CDR3 DNA: TGTGCCAGCAGCTTACTTGGTCCCCATAATTCACCCCTCCACTTT. The rearrangement joins TRBV7-9 to TRBJ1-6; D is ambiguous. The CDR3 is made up of 15 amino acids. V was shortened by 2 bases and J by 5 bases, with 10 bases between the two germline ends. The germline V gene has CDR1 SEHNR and CDR2 FQNEAQ (reference sequence).

V is TRBV2 and J is TRBJ1-5; D is undetermined. Germline-derived CDR1 and CDR2 are SNHLY and FYNNEI. CDR3 length: 13 residues. V gave up 4 bases and J gave up 7 bases, with 11 bases separating them. CDR3 DNA: TGTGCCAGCAGTGCTTCCCCCGACCAGCCCCAGCATTTT. As protein: CASSASPDQPQHF.

Many counts were recorded for this clonotype. The rearrangement joins TRBV7-3 to TRBJ2-3; possible D gene TRBD2, 6 bases. The CDR3 is made up of 13 amino acids. Germline V CDR1 and CDR2: SGHTA, FQGTGA. Trimming removed 4 bases at V and 7 bases at J, with 12 bases between. CDR3 loop: CASSSRGGNTQYF. The CDR3 region has the DNA TGTGCCAGCAGCTCAAGGGGCGGGAATACGCAGTATTTT. Looking up the rest from reference TRBV7-3 and TRBJ2-3 gives the full variable domain: GAGVSQTPSNKVTEKGKYVELRCDPISGHTALYWYRQSLGQGPEFLIYFQGTGAADDSGLPNDRFFAVRPEGSVSTLKIQRTERGDSAVYLCASSSRGGNTQYFGPGTRLTVL.

The rearrangement joins TRBV2 to TRBJ2-5; D may be TRBD2 (5 bases). This CDR3 region has 14 residues. V gave up 5 bases and J gave up 3 bases, with 13 bases separating them. CDR1 and CDR2 from the germline V gene are SNHLY and FYNNEI. This chain's CDR3 is CASSNGGLKETQYF. DNA of the CDR3: TGTGCCAGCAGTAACGGAGGACTGAAAGAGACCCAGTACTTC.

The V call is TRBV3-1, the J call TRBJ1-1; D might be TRBD1 (5 bases). Trimming stripped 10 bases from V and 0 bases from J, with 15 bases between. The CDR3 length is 14 residues. Germline V lookup: CDR1 LGHDT, CDR2 YNNKEL (reference sequence). The chain's CDR3 is CATKTDPMNTEAFF. CDR3 bases: TGTGCCACCAAGACAGACCCCATGAACACTGAAGCTTTCTTT.